This section outlines one T cell receptor beta chain sequence together with its context. The target of this receptor is not known. Base qualities were left out, and no much larger clone turns up one base away. Whole blood was collected in K2EDTA tubes by collaborating institutions according to the institutions' own protocols. For TCRbeta analysis, collaborators shipped samples in one of three forms: frozen whole blood, isolated PBMCs, or DNA extracted from either of those sample types. This entry comes from a study of blood T cell repertoires in COVID-19 (TCRdb year 2020). General notes on the study: Samples covering the acute and convalescent phases of COVID-19 were provided by collaborators in the United States, Italy and Spain. The prospective study material was composed of cDNA or gDNA derived from T cells, B-cell-depleted T cells, or PBMCs. Subjects who had been exposed to COVID-19, were actively infected with it, or had recovered from it provided the deeply sampled blood TCRbeta repertoires that made up the dataset. The repertoires were released in a freely available public database meant as a resource for research on the immune response to SARS-CoV-2. The samples were drawn from two sources: the first 160 participants of the ongoing ImmuneRACE study, and approximately 1,300 subjects contributed by 6 global collaborators. The sample metadata nearly always contained a de-identified subject ID, COVID-19 status, age in years and sex. Where available, HLA class I and class II types were obtained from metadata supplied by the sample provider rather than from assay-based typing. The research as a whole found: The quantity of clinical and demographic metadata differed by source and by participant and was supplied without curation.

The immunoSEQ Assay, a bias-controlled multiplex PCR, was used to amplify TCRbeta CDR3 regions from genomic DNA. On the authors' methods: Nucleated cell counts per sample were estimated from amplification of reference gene primers within the assay. To quantify the absolute abundance of each unique TCRbeta CDR3 rearrangement, sequence reads were collapsed and filtered. For each sample, productive Simpson clonality was calculated as the square root of Simpson's diversity index across productive rearrangements. This is the immuneACCESS table as TCRdb keeps it, with only in-frame sequences that have V and J called. A part of the clones is gone; compared with another copy, unresolved V genes explain less than half, and the rest is unexplained. V, J and clone size were drawn from that table, and D and trimming were deduced from the DNA. The sample profile shows approximately 280,000 clones; 70% to 90% of them were found once. The ten most abundant clones make up 8% to 13% of the sample.

Here V drops 0 bases and J drops 5 bases, and the junction holds 13 bases not matched to any gene. Via the germline V gene, CDR1 is SGHRS and CDR2 YFSETQ. Its CDR3 holds 17 amino acids, cysteine through phenylalanine. Only the CDR3 portion is preserved as DNA: 51 bases, with reading frame beginning at the first base. Sequenced material: peripheral blood. The chain couples TRBV5-1 to TRBJ2-7; 8 central nucleotides agree with TRBD2. The sequence derives from a woman in her 70s with acute or convalescent COVID-19. The CDR3 loop reads CASSLASSGKATHEQYF. The nucleotide sequence reads TGCGCCAGCAGCTTGGCCAGTAGCGGGAAGGCTACCCACGAGCAGTACTTC.